A single sample gave rise to the 5 T cell receptor beta chains below, sequenced in a study of T cell responses to AZD1222 COVID-19 vaccine. Produced via immunoSEQ multiplex PCR; TCRdb's table is partial and in-frame only. The sample has 97,000 or so clones, around 87% seen once. The sequences come from peripheral blood, collected on day 0 of AZD1222 vaccination. The receptor set was obtained from an adult in good health.

The chain links TRBV5-1 to TRBJ2-5, with 8 bases fitting TRBD1. The CDR3 consists of 15 residues. Germline V gene sequence: CDR1 SGHRS, CDR2 YFSETQ. V lost 3 bases, J lost 4 bases, and 8 bases stayed unmatched. CDR3 bases: TGCGCCAGCAGCTGGGGACAGGTTAGGGGAGAGACCCAGTACTTC. Amino acids: CASSWGQVRGETQYF. The whole variable domain, remainder taken from reference TRBV5-1 and TRBJ2-5, is KAGVTQTPRYLIKTRGQQVTLSCSPISGHRSVSWYQQTPGQGLQFLFEYFSETQRNKGNFPGRFSGRQFSNSRSEMNVSTLELGDSALYLCASSWGQVRGETQYFGPGTRLLVL.

The chain joins TRBV28 to TRBJ1-1; D remains ambiguous. Germline V lookup: CDR1 MDHEN, CDR2 SYDVKM. This CDR3 spans 15 amino acids. The V end was cut by 3 bases, the J end by 0 bases, with 11 bases between. CDR3: CASSFLEAMNTEAFF. For the CDR3, the DNA is TGTGCCAGCAGTTTCCTCGAGGCAATGAACACTGAAGCTTTCTTT. The entire variable domain, with the rest obtained from reference TRBV28 and TRBJ1-1, is as follows: DVKVTQSSRYLVKRTGEKVFLECVQDMDHENMFWYRQDPGLGLRLIYFSYDVKMKEKGDIPEGYSVSREKKERFSLILESASTNQTSMYLCASSFLEAMNTEAFFGQGTRLTVV.

This chain links TRBV27 with TRBJ1-2; D is unresolved. This CDR3 has 16 amino acids. CDR1 is MNHEY and CDR2 is SMNVEV in the germline V gene (reference sequence). The V gene lost 5 bases and the J gene lost 10 bases, with 26 bases spanning the gap. The CDR3 DNA sequence: TGTGCCAGCAGTCCTACCCGGTGGCATCCCCTAGATGACTACACCTTC. Translating gives CASSPTRWHPLDDYTF.

CDR3 protein: CASSPGGQFF. The CDR3 nucleotides are TGTGCCAGCAGCCCCGGCGGGCAGTTCTTC. The chain recombines TRBV7-6 with TRBJ2-1; D uncertain. This CDR3 is 10 amino acids long. The germline gives CDR1 SGHVS, CDR2 FNYEAQ. Trimming stripped 5 bases from V and 12 bases from J, with 8 bases between.

The V call is TRBV6-2 or TRBV6-3, the J call TRBJ1-6; maybe TRBD1 (5 bases). Germline-derived CDR1 and CDR2 are MNHEY and SVGEGT. V was trimmed by 2 bases and J by 10 bases, leaving 15 bases between them. The CDR3 runs 15 residues. Here the CDR3 DNA reads TGTGCCAGCAGTTACGAGGGGTTTCGCAGCTCACCCCTCCACTTT. Translating gives CASSYEGFRSSPLHF.